This T cell receptor beta chain is from a study of T cell repertoires in cytomegalovirus infection. Background on the study: Newly reported HLA-C-restricted and thoroughly characterized HLA-B-restricted CMV epitopes were employed. Both CMV infection and a matching HLA type were indicated by public TCR beta signatures. Study-wide points: Carriers of CMV and the relevant HLA type were discriminated by public TCR beta frequency. The ex vivo response showed dominance by HLA-C-restricted CMV-specific TCR beta clonotypes.

There are a few counts of this clonotype. Its matching antigen is unknown. V was cut by 1 base and J by 1 base, with 8 bases left in between. Germline V gene data show CDR1 as SGHTA and CDR2 as FQGNSA. The CDR3 consists of 14 residues. TCRdb processed the reads anew with MiXCR; each CDR3 protein has one entry. This sample carries some 500,000 distinct CDR3 sequences, 40% of them seen once, and the ten largest clones take around 48%. Source: cultured PBMCs, taken from culture after CMV antigen stimulation. The clonotype was recovered from a human donor in good health (CMV status not recorded). Some clones in this sample may be carry-over from other donors' samples. The rearrangement links TRBV7-2 to TRBJ2-7, with D perhaps matching TRBD1 (5 bases). The CDR3 reads CASSLDRPSYEQYF. For the CDR3, the DNA is TGTGCCAGCAGCTTAGACAGGCCATCCTACGAGCAGTACTTC.